This TCR beta chain derives from a study of cytotoxic CD8 clonotypes in ibrutinib-treated CLL. About the study: Partial responses totalled roughly 25 and complete responses 2; after median around 72 months, about 15 remained remitted and roughly twelve progressed.

V lost 5 bases, J lost 0 bases, and 6 bases stayed unmatched. CDR3 size: 15 residues. Germline V gene lookup returns CDR1 MNHEY and CDR2 SVGAGI. The method was immunoSEQ multiplex PCR; TCRdb's version includes in-frame clones alone and lacks a portion of them. The sample includes around 130,000 clones, 80% to 85% of them seen just once. Around 2 micrograms of genomic DNA (from cryopreserved PBMCs) were used for TCR beta libraries. The source material was PBMCs, sampled after 24 months of ibrutinib treatment. This chain joins TRBV6-5 and TRBJ1-1; 7 positions match TRBD1. The receptor comes from a human donor with chronic lymphocytic leukemia. The CDR3 nucleotides read TGTGCCAGCAGTAGAGACAGGGATTTGAACACTGAAGCTTTCTTT. It codes for CASSRDRDLNTEAFF.